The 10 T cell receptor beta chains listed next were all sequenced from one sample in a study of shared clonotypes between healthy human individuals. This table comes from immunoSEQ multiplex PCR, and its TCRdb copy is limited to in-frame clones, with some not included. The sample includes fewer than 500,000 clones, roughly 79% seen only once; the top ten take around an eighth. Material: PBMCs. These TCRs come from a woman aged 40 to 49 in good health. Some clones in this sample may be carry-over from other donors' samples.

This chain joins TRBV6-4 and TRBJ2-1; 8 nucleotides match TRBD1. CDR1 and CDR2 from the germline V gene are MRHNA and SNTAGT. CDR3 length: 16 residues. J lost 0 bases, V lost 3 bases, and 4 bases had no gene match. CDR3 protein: CASSEAGGFSYNEQFF. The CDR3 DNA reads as TGTGCCAGCAGTGAGGCAGGGGGCTTCTCCTACAATGAGCAGTTCTTC.

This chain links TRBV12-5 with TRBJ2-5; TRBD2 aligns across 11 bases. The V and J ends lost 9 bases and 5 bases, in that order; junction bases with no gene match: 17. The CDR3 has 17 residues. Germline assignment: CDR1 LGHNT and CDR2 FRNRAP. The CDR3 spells CARATGGSGRALETQYF. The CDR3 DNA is TGTGCTAGAGCCACAGGGGGTAGCGGGAGGGCCTTGGAGACCCAGTACTTC.

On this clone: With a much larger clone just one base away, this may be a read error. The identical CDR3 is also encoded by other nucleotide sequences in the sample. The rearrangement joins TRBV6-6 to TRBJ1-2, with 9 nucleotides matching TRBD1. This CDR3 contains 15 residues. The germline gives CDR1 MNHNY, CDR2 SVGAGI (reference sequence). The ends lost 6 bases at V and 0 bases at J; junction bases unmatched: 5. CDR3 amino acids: CASRKGQGPNYGYTF. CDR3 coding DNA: TGTGCCAGCAGAAAGGGACAGGGCCCTAACTATGGCTACACCTTC.

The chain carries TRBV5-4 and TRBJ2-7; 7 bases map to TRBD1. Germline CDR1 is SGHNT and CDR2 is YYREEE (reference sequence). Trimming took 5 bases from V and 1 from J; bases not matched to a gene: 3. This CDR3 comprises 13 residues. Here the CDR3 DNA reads TGTGCCAGCAGACGGGACAGTTCCTACGAGCAGTACTTC. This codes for CASRRDSSYEQYF.

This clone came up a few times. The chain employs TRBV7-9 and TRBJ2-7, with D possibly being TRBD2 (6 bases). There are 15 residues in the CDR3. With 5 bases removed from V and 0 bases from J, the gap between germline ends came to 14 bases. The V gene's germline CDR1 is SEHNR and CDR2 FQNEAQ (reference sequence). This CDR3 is CASSPARGSSYEQYF. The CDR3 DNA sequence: TGTGCCAGCAGCCCCGCCCGGGGGAGCTCCTACGAGCAGTACTTC.

CDR3 protein: CASSLDRNQPQHF. In DNA, the CDR3 is TGTGCCAGCTCCCTGGACAGAAATCAGCCCCAGCATTTT. The chain joins TRBV18 to TRBJ1-5, with a weak D call TRBD1 (6 bases). In germline, CDR1 is KGHSH, CDR2 LQKENI. The CDR3 totals 13 residues. Between the trimmed V and J ends, which lost 6 bases and 4 bases, there was a span of 10 bases.

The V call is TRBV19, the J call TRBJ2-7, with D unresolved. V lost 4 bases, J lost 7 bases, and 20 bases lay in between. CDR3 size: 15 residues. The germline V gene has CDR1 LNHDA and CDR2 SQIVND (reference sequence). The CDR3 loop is CASSTSRSIAGEQYF. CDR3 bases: TGTGCCAGTAGTACTTCAAGGTCAATAGCAGGAGAGCAGTACTTC.

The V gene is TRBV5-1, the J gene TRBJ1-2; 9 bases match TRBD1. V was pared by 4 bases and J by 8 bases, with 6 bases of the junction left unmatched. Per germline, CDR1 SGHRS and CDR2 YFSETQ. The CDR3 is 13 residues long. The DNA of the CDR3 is TGCGCCAGCAGCCTGGGACAGGGCTCCGGCTACACCTTC. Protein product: CASSLGQGSGYTF. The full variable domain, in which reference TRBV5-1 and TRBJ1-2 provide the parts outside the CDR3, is KAGVTQTPRYLIKTRGQQVTLSCSPISGHRSVSWYQQTPGQGLQFLFEYFSETQRNKGNFPGRFSGRQFSNSRSEMNVSTLELGDSALYLCASSLGQGSGYTFGSGTRLTVV.

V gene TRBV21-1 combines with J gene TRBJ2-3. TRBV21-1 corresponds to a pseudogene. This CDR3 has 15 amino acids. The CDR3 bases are TGTGCCAGCAGCACCCTATGGATTAGCACAGATACGCAGTATTTT. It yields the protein CASSTLWISTDTQYF.

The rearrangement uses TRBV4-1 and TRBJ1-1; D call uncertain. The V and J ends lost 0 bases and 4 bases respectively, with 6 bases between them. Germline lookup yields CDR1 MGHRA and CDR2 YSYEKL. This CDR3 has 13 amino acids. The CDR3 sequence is CASSQERTTEAFF. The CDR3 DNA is TGCGCCAGCAGCCAAGAGAGGACCACTGAAGCTTTCTTT.